The 14 T cell receptor beta chains below all came from one sample that was sequenced in a study of CD8+ T cells in alopecia areata. It was cDNA, reverse transcribed from extracted RNA, that served as the sequencing template. Here immunoSEQ multiplex PCR was the method, and the copy in TCRdb shows in-frame clones only, minus some. Among some 110,000 clones listed, about 60% were seen once. Material for sequencing was CD4+ T cells sorted from blood. These receptors were collected from a human donor in good health.

V gene TRBV15 combines with J gene TRBJ2-5, with unresolved D. Trimming left V 3 bases short and J 5 bases short, with 10 bases between. Germline CDR1 and CDR2: LNHNV and YYDKDF (reference sequence). The CDR3 spans 13 residues. In DNA, the CDR3 is TGTGCCACCAGCAGGCCGGGTTGGGAGACCCAGTACTTC. It translates to CATSRPGWETQYF.

This rearrangement joins TRBV5-1 to TRBJ2-5; D gene ambiguous. Germline V gene data show CDR1 as SGHRS and CDR2 as YFSETQ. There are 18 residues in the CDR3. The V gene lost 0 bases and the J gene lost 1 base, with 19 bases spanning the gap. The CDR3 loop reads CASSLGDRDLGRQETQYF. The CDR3 nucleotides are TGCGCCAGCAGCTTGGGCGACCGCGACCTAGGACGCCAAGAGACCCAGTACTTC.

This clone has just one count. A read error may account for a junction end that differs from germline. The V and J genes are TRBV11-1 and TRBJ1-1, with a weak D call TRBD1 (6 bases). The V gene's germline CDR1 is SGHAT and CDR2 FQDESV (reference sequence). This CDR3 is built from 14 residues. The CDR3 sequence: CASTLQGGNTEAFF. CDR3 DNA sequence: TGTGCCAGCACCTTACAGGGCGGGAACACTGAAGCTTTCTTT.

The J gene is TRBJ2-1, the V gene TRBV29-1; 9 bases fit TRBD1. Germline V gene sequence: CDR1 SQVTM, CDR2 ANQGSEA. V shed 8 bases, J shed 10 bases, and the junction held 9 bases outside the gene matches. This CDR3 is 12 amino acids long. The CDR3 here is CSHREGQGEQFF. CDR3 DNA: TGCAGCCACAGAGAGGGACAGGGAGAGCAGTTCTTC.

V and J are TRBV5-1 and TRBJ2-7; D call uncertain. The CDR3 consists of 14 residues. Germline V gene sequence: CDR1 SGHRS, CDR2 YFSETQ. Between the trimmed V and J ends, which lost 0 bases and 5 bases, there was a span of 12 bases. The CDR3 here is CASSLEGIKDEQYF. DNA for the CDR3: TGCGCCAGCAGCTTGGAGGGAATTAAGGACGAGCAGTACTTC.

The sample holds one count of this clone. The V and J genes are TRBV7-6 and TRBJ1-2; D gene ambiguous. The CDR3 loop spans 13 amino acids. Germline V gene lookup returns CDR1 SGHVS and CDR2 FNYEAQ. With 1 base removed from V and 7 bases from J, the gap between germline ends came to 10 bases. The CDR3 DNA is TGTGCCAGCAGCTTAGATTCAGGTCGTGGCTACACCTTC. Its protein is CASSLDSGRGYTF.

The V and J genes are TRBV2 and TRBJ1-2; D call uncertain. Between the trimmed V and J ends, which lost 7 bases and 7 bases, there was a span of 13 bases. The CDR3 spans 12 residues. Germline V CDR1 and CDR2: SNHLY, FYNNEI. CDR3 bases: TGTGCCAGCACCTCGCGGTTCACTGGCTACACCTTC. Amino acids: CASTSRFTGYTF.

V gene TRBV5-6 combines with J gene TRBJ2-2, with D perhaps matching TRBD1 or TRBD2 (5 bases each). Germline CDR1 is SGHDT and CDR2 is YYEEEE. CDR3 size: 15 residues. V was cut by 4 bases and J by 1 base, with 11 bases left in between. CDR3 DNA sequence: TGTGCCAGCAGCAGGGACCGGGTGAACACCGGGGAGCTGTTTTTT. Translated: CASSRDRVNTGELFF.

The chain links TRBV14 to TRBJ1-1, with a tentative D call TRBD1 (6 bases). The V gene's germline CDR1 is SGHDN and CDR2 FVKESK. The CDR3 has 13 amino acids. V gave up 5 bases and J gave up 1 base, with 8 bases separating them. The CDR3: CASSAGQNTEAFF. The CDR3 coding sequence is TGTGCCAGCAGCGCGGGACAGAACACTGAAGCTTTCTTT. Together with reference TRBV14 and TRBJ1-1, the CDR3 gives the full variable domain: EAGVTQFPSHSVIEKGQTVTLRCDPISGHDNLYWYRRVMGKEIKFLLHFVKESKQDESGMPNNRFLAERTGGTYSTLKVQPAELEDSGVYFCASSAGQNTEAFFGQGTRLTVV.

The chain employs TRBV5-1 and TRBJ1-6; no reliable D call. The CDR3 spans 15 residues. In germline, CDR1 is SGHRS, CDR2 YFSETQ. V gave up 0 bases and J gave up 4 bases, with 8 bases separating them. As DNA, the CDR3 is TGCGCCAGCAGCTTGGACAGACAATATAATTCACCCCTCCACTTT. Translated, it gives CASSLDRQYNSPLHF.

V usage is TRBV30 and J usage is TRBJ2-3; D is unclear. The CDR3 contains 13 residues. V was shortened by 1 base and J by 0 bases, with 5 bases between the two germline ends. Germline V gene lookup returns CDR1 GTSNPN and CDR2 SVGIG (reference sequence). The CDR3 sequence: CAWSGKSTDTQYF. CDR3 nucleotide sequence: TGTGCCTGGAGTGGTAAAAGCACAGATACGCAGTATTTT.

In its sample, this clone was seen once. The gene calls are TRBV29-1 and TRBJ1-1; D gene uncertain. The CDR3 runs to 14 residues. With 4 bases removed from V and 0 bases from J, the gap between germline ends came to 12 bases. The germline gives CDR1 SQVTM, CDR2 ANQGSEA. CDR3 sequence: CSVVRTGMNTEAFF. CDR3 DNA: TGCAGCGTTGTACGGACCGGAATGAACACTGAAGCTTTCTTT.

V gene TRBV27 combines with J gene TRBJ2-1, with D perhaps matching TRBD1 (6 bases). V dropped 5 bases and J dropped 7 bases, with 18 bases sitting between them. This CDR3 contains 15 residues. CDR1 is MNHEY and CDR2 is SMNVEV in the germline V gene (reference sequence). In DNA form, the CDR3 reads TGTGCCAGCAGTGCCCAGGGCAGGGGTAGGAATGAGCAGTTCTTC. This encodes CASSAQGRGRNEQFF.

The J gene is TRBJ1-5, the V gene TRBV10-3; 7 bases fit TRBD1. This CDR3 contains 13 residues. V lost 6 bases and J lost 4; bases outside the gene matches: 3. The germline gives CDR1 ENHRY, CDR2 SYGVKD. The CDR3 nucleotides read TGTGCCATCAGCCCGACAGGGAATCAGCCCCAGCATTTT. Amino acid sequence: CAISPTGNQPQHF.